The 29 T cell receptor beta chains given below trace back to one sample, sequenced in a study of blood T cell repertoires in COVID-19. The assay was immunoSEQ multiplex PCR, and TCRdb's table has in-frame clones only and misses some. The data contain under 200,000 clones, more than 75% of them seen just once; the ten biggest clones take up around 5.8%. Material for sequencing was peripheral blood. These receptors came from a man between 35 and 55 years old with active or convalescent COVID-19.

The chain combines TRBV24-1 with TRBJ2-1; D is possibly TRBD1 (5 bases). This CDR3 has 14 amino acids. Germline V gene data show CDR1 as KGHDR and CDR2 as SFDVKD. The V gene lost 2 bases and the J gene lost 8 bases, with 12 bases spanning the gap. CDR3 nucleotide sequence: TGTGCCACCAGTGATTCCGGCAGGGTCCATGAGCAGTTCTTC. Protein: CATSDSGRVHEQFF.

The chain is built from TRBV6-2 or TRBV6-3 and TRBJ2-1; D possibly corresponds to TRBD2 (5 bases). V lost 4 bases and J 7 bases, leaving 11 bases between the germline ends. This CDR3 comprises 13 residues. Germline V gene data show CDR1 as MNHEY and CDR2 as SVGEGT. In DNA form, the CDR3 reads TGTGCCAGCAGTTTGGGCAGGAGGAATGAGCAGTTCTTC. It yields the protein CASSLGRRNEQFF.

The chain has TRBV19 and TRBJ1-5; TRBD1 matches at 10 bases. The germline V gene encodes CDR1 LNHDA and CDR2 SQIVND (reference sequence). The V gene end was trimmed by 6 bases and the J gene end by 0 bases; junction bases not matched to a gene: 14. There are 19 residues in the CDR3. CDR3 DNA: TGTGCCAGTAGGTTTGGACAGGGGGGCATTCTTCTTAGCAATCAGCCCCAGCATTTT. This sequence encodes CASRFGQGGILLSNQPQHF.

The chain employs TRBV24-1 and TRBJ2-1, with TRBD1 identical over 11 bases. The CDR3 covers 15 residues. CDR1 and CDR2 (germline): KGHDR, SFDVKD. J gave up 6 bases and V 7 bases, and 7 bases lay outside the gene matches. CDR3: CATSEGTGGTNEQFF. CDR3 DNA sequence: TGTGCCACCAGCGAAGGGACAGGGGGGACCAATGAGCAGTTCTTC.

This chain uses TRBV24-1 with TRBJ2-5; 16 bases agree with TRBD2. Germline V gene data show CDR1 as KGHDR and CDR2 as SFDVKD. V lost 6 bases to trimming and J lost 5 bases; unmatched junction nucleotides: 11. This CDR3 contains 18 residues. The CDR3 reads CATSNPGLAGGPGETQYF. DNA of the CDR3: TGTGCCACCAGTAATCCGGGACTAGCGGGAGGGCCGGGTGAGACCCAGTACTTC.

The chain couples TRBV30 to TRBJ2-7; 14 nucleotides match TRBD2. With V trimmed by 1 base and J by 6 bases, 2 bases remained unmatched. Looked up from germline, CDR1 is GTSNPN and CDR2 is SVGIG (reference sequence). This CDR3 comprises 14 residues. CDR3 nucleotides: TGTGCCTGGAGTGAGGGACTAGCGGGAGCCGAGCAGTACTTC. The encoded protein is CAWSEGLAGAEQYF.

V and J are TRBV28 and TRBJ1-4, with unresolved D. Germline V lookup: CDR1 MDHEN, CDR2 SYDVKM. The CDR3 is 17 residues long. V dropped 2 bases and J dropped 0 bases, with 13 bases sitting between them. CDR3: CASSLIGASSTNEKLFF. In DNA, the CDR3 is TGTGCCAGCAGTTTAATAGGAGCGAGCTCAACTAATGAAAAACTGTTTTTT.

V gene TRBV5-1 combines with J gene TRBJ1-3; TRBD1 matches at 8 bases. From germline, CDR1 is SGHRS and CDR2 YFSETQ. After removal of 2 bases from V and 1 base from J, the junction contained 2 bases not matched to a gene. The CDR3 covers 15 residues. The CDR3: CASSFGTGSGNTIYF. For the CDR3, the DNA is TGCGCCAGCAGCTTCGGGACAGGATCTGGAAACACCATATATTTT.

CDR3 in DNA: TGTGCCAGCAGTGAACAGGTCTATGGCTACACCTTC. Translated, it gives CASSEQVYGYTF. J is TRBJ1-2 and V is TRBV2; no firm D call. This CDR3 is 12 amino acids long. Trimming left V 2 bases short and J 4 bases short, with 5 bases between. Germline V CDR1 and CDR2: SNHLY, FYNNEI. The full variable domain, rest sourced from reference TRBV2 and TRBJ1-2, is EPEVTQTPSHQVTQMGQEVILRCVPISNHLYFYWYRQILGQKVEFLVSFYNNEISEKSEIFDDQFSVERPDGSNFTLKIRSTKLEDSAMYFCASSEQVYGYTFGSGTRLTVV.

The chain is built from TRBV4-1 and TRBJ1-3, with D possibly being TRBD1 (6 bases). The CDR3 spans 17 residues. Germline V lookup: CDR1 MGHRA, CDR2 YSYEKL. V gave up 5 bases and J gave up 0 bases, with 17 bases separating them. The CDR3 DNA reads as TGCGCCAGCAGCTCTCCCCAGAGGGGGAGCTCTGGAAACACCATATATTTT. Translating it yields CASSSPQRGSSGNTIYF.

This CDR3 is CATSDTVTGIYGYTF. The CDR3 DNA reads as TGTGCCACCAGTGACACTGTTACAGGAATCTATGGCTACACCTTC. This chain uses TRBV24-1 with TRBJ1-2; possibly TRBD1 for D (5 bases). Germline CDR1 and CDR2: KGHDR and SFDVKD. Trimming cost V 4 bases and J 4 bases, with 15 bases left between them. The CDR3 totals 15 residues.

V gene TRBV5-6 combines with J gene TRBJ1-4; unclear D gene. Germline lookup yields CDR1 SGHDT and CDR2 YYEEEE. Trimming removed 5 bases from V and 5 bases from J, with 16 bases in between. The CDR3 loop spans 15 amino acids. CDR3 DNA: TGTGCCAGCAGGGGTTTGGGGAGTAAAAATGAAAAACTGTTTTTT. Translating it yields CASRGLGSKNEKLFF. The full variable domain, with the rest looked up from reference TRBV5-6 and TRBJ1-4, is DAGVTQSPTHLIKTRGQQVTLRCSPKSGHDTVSWYQQALGQGPQFIFQYYEEEERQRGNFPDRFSGHQFPNYSSELNVNALLLGDSALYLCASRGLGSKNEKLFFGSGTQLSVL.

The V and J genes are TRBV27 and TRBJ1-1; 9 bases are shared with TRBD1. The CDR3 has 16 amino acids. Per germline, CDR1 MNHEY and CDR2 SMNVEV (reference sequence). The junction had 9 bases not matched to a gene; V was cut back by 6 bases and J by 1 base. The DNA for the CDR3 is TGTGCCAGCAGAACACCGAGGGACAGGGAGAACACTGAAGCTTTCTTT. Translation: CASRTPRDRENTEAFF.

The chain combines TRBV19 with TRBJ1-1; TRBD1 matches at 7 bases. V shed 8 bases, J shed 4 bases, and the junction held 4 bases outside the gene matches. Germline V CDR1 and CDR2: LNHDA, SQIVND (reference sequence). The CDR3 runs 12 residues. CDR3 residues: CASSQGSTEAFF. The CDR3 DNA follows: TGTGCCAGTTCACAGGGGTCCACTGAAGCTTTCTTT.

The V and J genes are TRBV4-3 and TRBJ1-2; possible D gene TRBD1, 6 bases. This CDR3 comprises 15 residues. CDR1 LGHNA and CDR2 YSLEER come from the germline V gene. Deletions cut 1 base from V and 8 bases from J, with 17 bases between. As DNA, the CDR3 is TGCGCCAGCAGCCAAGTCTCCCAGGGGTTAGGAGGCTACACCTTC. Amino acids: CASSQVSQGLGGYTF.

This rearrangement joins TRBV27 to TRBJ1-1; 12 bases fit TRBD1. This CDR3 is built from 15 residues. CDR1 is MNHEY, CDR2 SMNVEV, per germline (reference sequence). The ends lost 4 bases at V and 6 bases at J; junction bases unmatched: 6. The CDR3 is CASSWGQGAVAEAFF. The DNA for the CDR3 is TGTGCCAGCAGTTGGGGACAGGGGGCAGTTGCTGAAGCTTTCTTT.

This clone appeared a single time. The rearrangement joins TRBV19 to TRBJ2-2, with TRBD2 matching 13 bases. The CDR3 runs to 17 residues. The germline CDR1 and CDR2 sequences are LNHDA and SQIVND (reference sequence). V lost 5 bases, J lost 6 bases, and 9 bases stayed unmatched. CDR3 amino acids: CASSPGGLAGVPGELFF. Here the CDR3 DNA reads TGTGCCAGTAGTCCCGGAGGACTAGCGGGAGTACCCGGGGAGCTGTTTTTT.

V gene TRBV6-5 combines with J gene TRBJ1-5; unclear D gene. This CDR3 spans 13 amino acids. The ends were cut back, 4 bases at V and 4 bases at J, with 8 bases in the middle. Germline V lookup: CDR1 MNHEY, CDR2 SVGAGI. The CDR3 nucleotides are TGTGCCAGCAGTTCGGGTCCTAATCAGCCCCAGCATTTT. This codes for CASSSGPNQPQHF.

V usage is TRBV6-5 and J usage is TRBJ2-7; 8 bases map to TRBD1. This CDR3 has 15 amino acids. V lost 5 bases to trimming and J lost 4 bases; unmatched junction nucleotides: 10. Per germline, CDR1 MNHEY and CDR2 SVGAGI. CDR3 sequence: CASSRTGSPEYEQYF. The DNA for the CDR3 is TGTGCCAGCAGTCGGACAGGGTCCCCAGAGTACGAGCAGTACTTC.

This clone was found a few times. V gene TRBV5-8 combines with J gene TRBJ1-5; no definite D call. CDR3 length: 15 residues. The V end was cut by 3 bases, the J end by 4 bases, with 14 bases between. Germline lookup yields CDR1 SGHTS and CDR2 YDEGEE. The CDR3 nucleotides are TGTGCCAGCAGCTCGGAGAGGGCGGCAAATCAGCCCCAGCATTTT. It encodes CASSSERAANQPQHF.

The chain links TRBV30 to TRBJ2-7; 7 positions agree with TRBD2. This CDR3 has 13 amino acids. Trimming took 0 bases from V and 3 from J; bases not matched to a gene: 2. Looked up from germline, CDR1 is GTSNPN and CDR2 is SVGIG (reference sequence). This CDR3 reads CAWSVAGVYEQYF. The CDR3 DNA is TGTGCCTGGAGTGTGGCGGGGGTCTACGAGCAGTACTTC.

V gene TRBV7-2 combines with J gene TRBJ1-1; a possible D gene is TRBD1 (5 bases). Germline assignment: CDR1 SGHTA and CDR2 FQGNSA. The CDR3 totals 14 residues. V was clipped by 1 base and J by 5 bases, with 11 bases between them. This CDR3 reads CASSLVGAGTEAFF. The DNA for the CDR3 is TGTGCCAGCAGCTTAGTAGGGGCTGGTACTGAAGCTTTCTTT. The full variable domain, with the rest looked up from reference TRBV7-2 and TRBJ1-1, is GAGVSQSPSNKVTEKGKDVELRCDPISGHTALYWYRQSLGQGLEFLIYFQGNSAPDKSGLPSDRFSAERTGGSVSTLTIQRTQQEDSAVYLCASSLVGAGTEAFFGQGTRLTVV.

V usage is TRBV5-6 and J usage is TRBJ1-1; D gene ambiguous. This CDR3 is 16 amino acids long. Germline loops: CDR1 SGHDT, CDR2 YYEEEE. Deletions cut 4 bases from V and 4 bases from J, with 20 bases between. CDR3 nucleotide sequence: TGTGCCAGCAGCCTTCTCCCCGAGGGCCGGGGCACTGAAGCTTTCTTT. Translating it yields CASSLLPEGRGTEAFF. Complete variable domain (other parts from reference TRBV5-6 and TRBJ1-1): DAGVTQSPTHLIKTRGQQVTLRCSPKSGHDTVSWYQQALGQGPQFIFQYYEEEERQRGNFPDRFSGHQFPNYSSELNVNALLLGDSALYLCASSLLPEGRGTEAFFGQGTRLTVV.

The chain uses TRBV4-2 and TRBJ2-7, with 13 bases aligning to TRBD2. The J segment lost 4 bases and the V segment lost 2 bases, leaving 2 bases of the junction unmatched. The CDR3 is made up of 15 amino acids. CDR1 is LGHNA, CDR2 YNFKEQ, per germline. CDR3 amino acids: CASSQWTSGSYEQYF. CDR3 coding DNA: TGTGCCAGCAGCCAATGGACTAGCGGGAGTTACGAGCAGTACTTC.

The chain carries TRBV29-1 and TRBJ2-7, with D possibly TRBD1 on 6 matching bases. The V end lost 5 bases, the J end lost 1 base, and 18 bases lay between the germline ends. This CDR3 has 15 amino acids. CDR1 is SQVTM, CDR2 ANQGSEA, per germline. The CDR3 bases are TGCAGCGTTTTAGGTCTGGCAGGGGCATCCTACGAGCAGTACTTC. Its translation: CSVLGLAGASYEQYF.

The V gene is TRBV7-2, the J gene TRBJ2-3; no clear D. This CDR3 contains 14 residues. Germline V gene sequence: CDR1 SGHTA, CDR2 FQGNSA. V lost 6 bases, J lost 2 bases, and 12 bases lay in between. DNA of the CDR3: TGTGCCAGCAGAAGCCTTGTATACACAGATACGCAGTATTTT. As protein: CASRSLVYTDTQYF.

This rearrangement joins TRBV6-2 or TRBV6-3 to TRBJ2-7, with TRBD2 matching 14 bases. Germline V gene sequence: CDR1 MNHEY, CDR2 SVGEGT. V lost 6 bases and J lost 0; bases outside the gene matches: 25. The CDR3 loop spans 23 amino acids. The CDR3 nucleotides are TGTGCCAGCAGCCTAAGAAGAGCGTGGAAAGGACTAGCGGGGGGCGGGAGCTCCTACGAGCAGTACTTC. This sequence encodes CASSLRRAWKGLAGGGSSYEQYF.

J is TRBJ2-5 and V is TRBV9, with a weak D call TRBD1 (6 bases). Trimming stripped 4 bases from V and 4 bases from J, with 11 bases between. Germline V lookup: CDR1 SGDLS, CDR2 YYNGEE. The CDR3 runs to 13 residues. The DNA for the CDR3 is TGTGCCAGCAGCTCTGCAGGGGCAGAGACCCAGTACTTC. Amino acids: CASSSAGAETQYF.

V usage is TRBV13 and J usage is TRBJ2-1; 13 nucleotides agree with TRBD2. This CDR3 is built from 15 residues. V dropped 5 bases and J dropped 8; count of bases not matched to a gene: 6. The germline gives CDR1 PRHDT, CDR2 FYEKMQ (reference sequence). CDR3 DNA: TGTGCCAGCAGCATACGGACTAGCGGGAGCGATGAGCAGTTCTTC. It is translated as CASSIRTSGSDEQFF. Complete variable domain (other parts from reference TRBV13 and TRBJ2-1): AAGVIQSPRHLIKEKRETATLKCYPIPRHDTVYWYQQGPGQDPQFLISFYEKMQSDKGSIPDRFSAQQFSDYHSELNMSSLELGDSALYFCASSIRTSGSDEQFFGPGTRLTVL.